Listed below are T cell receptor beta chains from one sample, sequenced in a study of regulatory T cells. The assay was immunoSEQ multiplex PCR, and TCRdb's table has in-frame clones only and misses some. The data hold about 29,000 clones, with around 93% observed a single time. The source material was conventional CD4+ T cells sorted from blood. The receptor set was obtained from a young adult with CD3G deficiency. The CDR3 runs from the conserved cysteine through the conserved F or W. The D gene is left open where the match is weak. Clone size is given for some rows only: seen once, a few or many times, or a class if the clone is expanded.

D gene	V gene	J gene	clone size	CDR3 DNA	CDR3 protein
.	TRBV5-1	TRBJ2-1	.	TGCGCCAGCAGCTTCGGGGTTACAAGCGATGAGCAGTTCTTC	CASSFGVTSDEQFF
TRBD1	TRBV27	TRBJ2-1	.	TGTGCCAGCAGGCGAGGGGGCGATTATGTAAGTGAGCAGTTCTTC	CASRRGGDYVSEQFF
TRBD1	TRBV7-9	TRBJ1-2	.	TGTGCCAGCAGTTCCCAGGGGGCTGGCTACACCTTC	CASSSQGAGYTF
.	TRBV7-9	TRBJ2-1	.	TGTGCCAGCAGCTTAGGCGGGACCGGCTACAATGAGCAGTTCTTC	CASSLGGTGYNEQFF
TRBD2	TRBV11-2	TRBJ2-2	.	TGTGCCAGCAGGTGGACTAGCGGGGGGGACGGGGAGCTGTTTTTT	CASRWTSGGDGELFF
TRBD1	TRBV15	TRBJ1-2	few	TGTGCCACCAGCAGAGATTCCAGGGGGCAAGGCTACACCTTC	CATSRDSRGQGYTF
.	TRBV18	TRBJ2-3	.	TGTGCCAGCTCACCGGCAGGGGGCACAGATACGCAGTATTTT	CASSPAGGTDTQYF
.	TRBV28	TRBJ1-5	.	TGTGCCAGCAGTTTATCAGTGCGACAGCCCCAGCATTTT	CASSLSVRQPQHF
.	TRBV29-1	TRBJ1-1	.	TGCAGCGTGTTGGGTGGCACTGAAGCTTTCTTT	CSVLGGTEAFF
TRBD2	TRBV10-3	TRBJ2-1	.	TGTGCCATCAGTGAGGGGACTAGCGGGGCCTACAATGAGCAGTTCTTC	CAISEGTSGAYNEQFF
.	TRBV6-1	TRBJ1-5	few	TGTGCCAGCAGTAGGGGGAACAGCAATCAGCCCCAGCATTTT	CASSRGNSNQPQHF
.	TRBV6-5	TRBJ1-1	.	TGTGCCAGCAGTTACTCGAGACCTATGAACACTGAAGCTTTCTTT	CASSYSRPMNTEAFF
.	TRBV6-6	TRBJ1-2	.	TGTGCCAGCACCCAGTTGGGTAACTATGGCTACACCTTC	CASTQLGNYGYTF
TRBD1	TRBV6-1	TRBJ1-1	.	TGTGCCAGCAGTGAAGCCCGGACAGGTAGTGAAGCTTTCTTT	CASSEARTGSEAFF
TRBD2	TRBV13	TRBJ2-3	once	TGTGCCAGCAGCTCGTCACCTAAAACTAGCGGCGGCACAGATACGCAGTATTTT	CASSSSPKTSGGTDTQYF
.	TRBV7-9	TRBJ2-5	.	TGTGCCAGCAGCTTCGCAACGGTAGAGACCCAGTACTTC	CASSFATVETQYF
TRBD1	TRBV27	TRBJ2-2	.	TGTGCCAGCAGTCCGGGGACAGCGAAAAACACCGGGGAGCTGTTTTTT	CASSPGTAKNTGELFF
.	TRBV6-6	TRBJ1-4	.	TGTGCCAGCAGCAACAAGGCTGGTGAAAAACTGTTTTTT	CASSNKAGEKLFF
TRBD1	TRBV5-1	TRBJ1-1	.	TGCGCCAGCAGCTCAGGACAGGGGAGGAACACTGAAGCTTTCTTT	CASSSGQGRNTEAFF
.	TRBV7-9	TRBJ1-2	.	TGTGCCAGCAGCATTCGGGGCAGCGGTAACTATGGCTACACCTTC	CASSIRGSGNYGYTF
TRBD1	TRBV28	TRBJ2-7	.	TGTGCCAGCAGTCCCTGGGACAGGGGCTACGAGCAGTACTTC	CASSPWDRGYEQYF
.	TRBV27	TRBJ1-6	.	TGTGCCAGCAGTTCCGGCCAGGGCTATAATTCACCCCTCCACTTT	CASSSGQGYNSPLHF
.	TRBV15	TRBJ2-4	once	TGTGCCACCAGCCCAGGGGGGACTCTAGCCAAAAACATTCAGTACTTC	CATSPGGTLAKNIQYF
.	TRBV6-1	TRBJ1-2	once	TGTGCCAGCAGTTTGGTGGGTGGTAACTATGGCTACACCTTC	CASSLVGGNYGYTF